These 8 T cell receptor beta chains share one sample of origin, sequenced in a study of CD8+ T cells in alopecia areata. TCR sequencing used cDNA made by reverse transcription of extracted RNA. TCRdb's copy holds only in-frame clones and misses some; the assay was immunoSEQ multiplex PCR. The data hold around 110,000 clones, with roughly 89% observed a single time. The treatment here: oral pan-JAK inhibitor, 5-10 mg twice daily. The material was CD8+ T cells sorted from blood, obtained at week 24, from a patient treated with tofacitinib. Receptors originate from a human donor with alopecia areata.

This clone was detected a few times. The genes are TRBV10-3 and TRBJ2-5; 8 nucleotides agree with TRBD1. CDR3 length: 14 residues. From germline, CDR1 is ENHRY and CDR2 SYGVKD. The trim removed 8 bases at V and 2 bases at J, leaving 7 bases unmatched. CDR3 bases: TGTGCCATCGGAGGGACAGGACTACAAGAGACCCAGTACTTC. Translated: CAIGGTGLQETQYF.

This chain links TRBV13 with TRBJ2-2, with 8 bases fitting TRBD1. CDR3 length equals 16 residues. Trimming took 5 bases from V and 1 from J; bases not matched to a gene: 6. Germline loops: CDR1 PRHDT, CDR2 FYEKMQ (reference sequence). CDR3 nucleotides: TGTGCCAGCAGCCCTGGACAGGGAATGAACACCGGGGAGCTGTTTTTT. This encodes CASSPGQGMNTGELFF.

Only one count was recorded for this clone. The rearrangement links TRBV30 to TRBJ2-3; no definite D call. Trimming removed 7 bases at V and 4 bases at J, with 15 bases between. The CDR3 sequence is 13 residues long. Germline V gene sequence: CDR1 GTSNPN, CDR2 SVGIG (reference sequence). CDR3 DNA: TGTGCCTACGGCCAAGATGGGGCAGATACGCAGTATTTT. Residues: CAYGQDGADTQYF.

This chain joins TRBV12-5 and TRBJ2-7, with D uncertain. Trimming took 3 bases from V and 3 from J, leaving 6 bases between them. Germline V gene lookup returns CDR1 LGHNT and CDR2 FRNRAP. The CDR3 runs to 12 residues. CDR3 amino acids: CASGFPYYEQYF. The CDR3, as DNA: TGTGCTAGTGGTTTCCCCTACTACGAGCAGTACTTC.

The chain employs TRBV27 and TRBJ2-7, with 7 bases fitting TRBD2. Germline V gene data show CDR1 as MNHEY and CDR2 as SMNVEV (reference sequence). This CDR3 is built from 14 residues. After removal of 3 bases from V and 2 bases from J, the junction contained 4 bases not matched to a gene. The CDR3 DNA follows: TGTGCCAGCAGTTTTGGGGGAGGGACCTACGAGCAGTACTTC. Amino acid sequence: CASSFGGGTYEQYF.

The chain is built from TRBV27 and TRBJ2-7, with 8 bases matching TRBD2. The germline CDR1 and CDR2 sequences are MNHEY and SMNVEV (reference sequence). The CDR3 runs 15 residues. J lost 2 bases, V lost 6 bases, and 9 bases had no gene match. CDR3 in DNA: TGTGCCAGCAGAAGAAGCGGGGGCGCAACCTACGAGCAGTACTTC. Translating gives CASRRSGGATYEQYF.

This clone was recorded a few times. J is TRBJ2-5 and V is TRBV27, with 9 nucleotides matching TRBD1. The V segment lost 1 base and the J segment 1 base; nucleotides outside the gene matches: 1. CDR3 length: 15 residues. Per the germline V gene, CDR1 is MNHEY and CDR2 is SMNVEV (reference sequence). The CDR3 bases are TGTGCCAGCAGTTTATGGGGACAGGGCCAAGAGACCCAGTACTTC. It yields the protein CASSLWGQGQETQYF.

The CDR3 DNA is TGTGCCAGTACCTCCACAGGGTACAATGAGCAGTTCTTC. This sequence encodes CASTSTGYNEQFF. The rearrangement joins TRBV19 to TRBJ2-1; a possible D gene is TRBD1 (6 bases). The CDR3 is 13 amino acids. Trimming left V 7 bases short and J 4 bases short, with 11 bases between. CDR1 and CDR2 (germline): LNHDA, SQIVND (reference sequence).